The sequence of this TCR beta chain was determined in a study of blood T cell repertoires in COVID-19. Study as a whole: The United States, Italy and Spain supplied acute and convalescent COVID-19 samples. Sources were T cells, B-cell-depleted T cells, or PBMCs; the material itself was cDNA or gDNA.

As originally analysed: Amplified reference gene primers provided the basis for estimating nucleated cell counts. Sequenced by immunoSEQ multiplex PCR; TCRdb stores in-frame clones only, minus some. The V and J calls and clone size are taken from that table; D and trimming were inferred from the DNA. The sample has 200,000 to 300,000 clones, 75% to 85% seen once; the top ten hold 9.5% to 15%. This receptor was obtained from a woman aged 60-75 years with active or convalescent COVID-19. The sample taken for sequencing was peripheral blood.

The CDR3 DNA is TGTGCCAGCAGCAAAGTAATAGCAGACCCAGCGGGTACGCAGTATTTT. It specifies CASSKVIADPAGTQYF. This chain joins TRBV21-1 and TRBJ2-3; no check of the table's D call, TRBD2, against the DNA was made. TRBV21-1 is marked as a pseudogene. The CDR3 runs 16 residues.